This is a list of T cell receptor beta chains from one sample in a study of CD8 T cells in Susac syndrome. TCRdb re-derived calls from the immunoSEQ multiplex PCR reads in MiXCR, one entry per CDR3 protein. The table has 200,000 to 250,000 distinct CDR3 sequences, roughly 90% seen once. Source material: CD8+ T cells from PBMCs. The receptors stem from a human donor with multiple sclerosis. The CDR3 runs from the conserved cysteine through the conserved F or W. A D gene is named only where the DNA matches it firmly. Clone size is not always given. Where it is, it says once, few, many or a class for expanded clones.

d_call	j_call	clone_size	v_call	cdr3_nt	cdr3_aa
-	TRBJ2-3	-	TRBV6-6	TGTGCCAGCAGCAGGAGCGTTAGCACAGATACGCAGTATTTT	CASSRSVSTDTQYF
-	TRBJ1-2	few	TRBV27	TGTGCCAGCAGTCCACAGGGAAACTATGGCTACACCTTC	CASSPQGNYGYTF
TRBD2	TRBJ2-7	-	TRBV20-1	TGCAGTGCCCTCGCCCGTTCTAGCGGGAGACTATATTACGAGCAGTACTTC	CSALARSSGRLYYEQYF
TRBD1	TRBJ1-5	-	TRBV7-2	TGTGCCAGCAGCCCACAGGGGGCTGGCAATCAGCCCCAGCATTTT	CASSPQGAGNQPQHF
TRBD1	TRBJ1-5	-	TRBV23-1	TGCGCCAGCAGTCGCGGGACAGGTCACCAGCCCCAGCATTTT	CASSRGTGHQPQHF
-	TRBJ2-2	-	TRBV13	TGTGCCAGCAGCCTCAGCGGGGACACGAACACCGGGGAGCTGTTTTTT	CASSLSGDTNTGELFF
TRBD2	TRBJ2-1	once	TRBV30	TGTGCCTCCGGACTAGCGGGGGGGAAAGATGAGCAGTTCTTC	CASGLAGGKDEQFF
-	TRBJ1-1	-	TRBV15	TGTGCCACCAGCAGCCGAAGTGGGGGCACTGAAGCTTTCTTT	CATSSRSGGTEAFF
TRBD2	TRBJ2-7	-	TRBV19	TGTGCCAGTGCTAGCGGATACGAGCAGTACTTC	CASASGYEQYF
TRBD2	TRBJ2-3	-	TRBV13	TGTGCCAGCAGCTTCTCCTTAGCGGGAGTATATGATACGCAGTATTTT	CASSFSLAGVYDTQYF
-	TRBJ1-2	-	TRBV6-5	TGTGCCAGCAGTTACGGCGGAGGATGGGGCTACACCTTC	CASSYGGGWGYTF
-	TRBJ2-1	once	TRBV20-1	TGCAGTGCTAGCCCCAGGGGCGGGAGCTCCTACAATGAGCAGTTCTTC	CSASPRGGSSYNEQFF
-	TRBJ1-2	-	TRBV12-3/TRBV12-4	TGTGCCAGCAGTTTGGCGAGGACGGGTGGCTACACCTTC	CASSLARTGGYTF
TRBD2	TRBJ2-5	few	TRBV6-2/TRBV6-3	TGTGCCAGCAGTTCCGGACTAGCGGAAGAGACCCAGTACTTC	CASSSGLAEETQYF
TRBD1	TRBJ2-1	-	TRBV13	TGTGCCAGCAGCTCAAACAGGGGGATGAATGAGCAGTTCTTC	CASSSNRGMNEQFF
TRBD2	TRBJ2-1	-	TRBV6-5	TGTGCCAGCAGCCTGATAGCGGGAGTTTACAATGAGCAGTTCTTC	CASSLIAGVYNEQFF
-	TRBJ1-4	-	TRBV13	TGTGCCAGCAGCGGGCTGGCAACTAATGAAAAACTGTTTTTT	CASSGLATNEKLFF